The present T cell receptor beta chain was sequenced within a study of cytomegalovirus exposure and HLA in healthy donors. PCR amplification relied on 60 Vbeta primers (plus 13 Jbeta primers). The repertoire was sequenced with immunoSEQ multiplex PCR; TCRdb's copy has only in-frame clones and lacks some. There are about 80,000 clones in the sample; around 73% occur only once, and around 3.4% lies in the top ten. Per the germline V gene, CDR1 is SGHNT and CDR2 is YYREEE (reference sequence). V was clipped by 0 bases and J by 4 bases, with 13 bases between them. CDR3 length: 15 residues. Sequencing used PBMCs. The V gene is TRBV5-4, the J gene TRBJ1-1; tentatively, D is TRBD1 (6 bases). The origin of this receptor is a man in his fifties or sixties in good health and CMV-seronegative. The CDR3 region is CASSLAENRVTEAFF. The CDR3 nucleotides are TGTGCCAGCAGCTTGGCCGAAAACAGGGTCACTGAAGCTTTCTTT.